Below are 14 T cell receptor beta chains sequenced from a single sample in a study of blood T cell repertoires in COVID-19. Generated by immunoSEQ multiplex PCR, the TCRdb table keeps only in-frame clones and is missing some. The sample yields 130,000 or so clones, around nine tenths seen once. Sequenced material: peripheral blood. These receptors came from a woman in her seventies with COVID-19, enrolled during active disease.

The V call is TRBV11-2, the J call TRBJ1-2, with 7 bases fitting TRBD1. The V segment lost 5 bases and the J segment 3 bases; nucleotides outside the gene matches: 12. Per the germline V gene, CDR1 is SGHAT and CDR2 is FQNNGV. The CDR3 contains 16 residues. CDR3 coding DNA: TGTGCCAGCAGCCCCAACGGAGGCAGGGGGGACTATGGCTACACCTTC. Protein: CASSPNGGRGDYGYTF.

Here the CDR3 DNA reads TGTGCCAGCGGCCCCGGACGACAGGGGGGGGCCGGGGAGCTGTTTTTT. This gives the protein CASGPGRQGGAGELFF. This chain uses TRBV6-6 with TRBJ2-2, with 9 bases matching TRBD1. Germline V gene data show CDR1 as MNHNY and CDR2 as SVGAGI (reference sequence). CDR3 size: 16 residues. V lost 8 bases to trimming and J lost 6 bases; unmatched junction nucleotides: 13.

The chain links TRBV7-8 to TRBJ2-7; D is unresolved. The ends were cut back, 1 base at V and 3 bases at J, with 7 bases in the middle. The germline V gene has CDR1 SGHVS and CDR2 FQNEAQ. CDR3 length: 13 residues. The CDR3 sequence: CASSLDYLYEQYF. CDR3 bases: TGTGCCAGCAGCTTAGACTACCTCTACGAGCAGTACTTC.

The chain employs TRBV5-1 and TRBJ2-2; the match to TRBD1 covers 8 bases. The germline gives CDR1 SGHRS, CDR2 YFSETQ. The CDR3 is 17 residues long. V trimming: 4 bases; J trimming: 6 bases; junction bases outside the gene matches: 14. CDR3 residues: CASSLDRGRVSPGELFF. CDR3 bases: TGCGCCAGCAGCCTTGACAGGGGCCGCGTATCCCCCGGGGAGCTGTTTTTT.

CDR3 residues: CASSYTGTGVPGANVLTF. In DNA form, the CDR3 reads TGTGCCAGCAGCTACACCGGGACAGGGGTCCCTGGGGCCAACGTCCTGACTTTC. The chain has TRBV7-3 and TRBJ2-6, with 10 bases matching TRBD1. Germline V gene lookup returns CDR1 SGHTA and CDR2 FQGTGA. The CDR3 is 18 residues long. Losses at the gene ends were 4 bases for V and 2 bases for J; bases not matched to a gene: 8.

The CDR3 coding sequence is TGTGCCAGCAGCTGGGACAGGGAAACTGAAGCTTTCTTT. This codes for CASSWDRETEAFF. The rearrangement joins TRBV7-8 to TRBJ1-1; 9 bases align to TRBD1. J was trimmed by 5 bases and V by 4 bases; bases with no gene match: 2. In germline, CDR1 is SGHVS, CDR2 FQNEAQ. The CDR3 consists of 13 residues.

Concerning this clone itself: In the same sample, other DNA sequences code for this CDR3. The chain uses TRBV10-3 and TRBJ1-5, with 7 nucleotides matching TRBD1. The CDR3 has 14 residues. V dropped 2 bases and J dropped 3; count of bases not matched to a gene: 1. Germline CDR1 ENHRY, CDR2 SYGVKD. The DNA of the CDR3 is TGTGCCATCAGTGAGGACAGGGTCAATCAGCCCCAGCATTTT. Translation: CAISEDRVNQPQHF.

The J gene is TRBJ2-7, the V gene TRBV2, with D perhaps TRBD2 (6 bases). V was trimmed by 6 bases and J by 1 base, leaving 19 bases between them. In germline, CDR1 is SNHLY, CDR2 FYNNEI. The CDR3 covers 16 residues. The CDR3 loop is CASSPDSGGRSYEQYF. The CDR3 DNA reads TGTGCCAGCAGCCCTGACAGTGGAGGGAGGTCCTACGAGCAGTACTTC.

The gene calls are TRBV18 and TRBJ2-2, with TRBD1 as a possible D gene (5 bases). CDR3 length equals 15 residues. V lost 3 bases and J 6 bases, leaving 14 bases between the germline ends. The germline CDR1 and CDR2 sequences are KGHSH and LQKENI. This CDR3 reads CASSPQGAGSGELFF. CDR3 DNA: TGTGCCAGCTCACCCCAGGGTGCAGGATCCGGGGAGCTGTTTTTT.

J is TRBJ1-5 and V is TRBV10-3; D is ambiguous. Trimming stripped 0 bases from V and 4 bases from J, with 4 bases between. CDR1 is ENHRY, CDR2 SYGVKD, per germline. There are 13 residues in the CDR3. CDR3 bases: TGTGCCATCAGTGAGTCTCGGAATCAGCCCCAGCATTTT. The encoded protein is CAISESRNQPQHF.

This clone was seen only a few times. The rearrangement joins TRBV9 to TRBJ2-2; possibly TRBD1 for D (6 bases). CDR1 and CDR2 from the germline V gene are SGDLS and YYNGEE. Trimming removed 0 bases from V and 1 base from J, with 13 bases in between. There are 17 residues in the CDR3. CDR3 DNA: TGTGCCAGCAGCGTAGGATGGGGGCCGGAGAACACCGGGGAGCTGTTTTTT. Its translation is CASSVGWGPENTGELFF.

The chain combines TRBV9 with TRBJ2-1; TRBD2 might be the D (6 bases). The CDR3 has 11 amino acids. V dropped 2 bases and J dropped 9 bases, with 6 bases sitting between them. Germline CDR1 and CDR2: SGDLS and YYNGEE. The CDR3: CASSVGGEQFF. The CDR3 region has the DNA TGTGCCAGCAGCGTGGGGGGTGAGCAGTTCTTC.

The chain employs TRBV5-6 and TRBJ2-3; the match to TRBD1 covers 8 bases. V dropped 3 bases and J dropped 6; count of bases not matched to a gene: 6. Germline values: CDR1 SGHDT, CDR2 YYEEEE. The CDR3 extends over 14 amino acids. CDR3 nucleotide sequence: TGTGCCAGCAGCTCCGGGACAGGTCCCGATACGCAGTATTTT. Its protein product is CASSSGTGPDTQYF.

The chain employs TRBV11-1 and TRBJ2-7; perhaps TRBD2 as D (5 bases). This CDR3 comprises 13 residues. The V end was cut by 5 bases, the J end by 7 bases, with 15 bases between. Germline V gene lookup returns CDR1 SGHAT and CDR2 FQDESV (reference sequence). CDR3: CASSRGLGMEQYF. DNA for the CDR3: TGTGCCAGCAGCCGGGGTTTGGGAATGGAGCAGTACTTC.